This is a list of T cell receptor beta chains from one sample in a study of blood T cells in healthy people across ages. TCRdb used MiXCR to reprocess the 5' RACE reads, holding one entry per CDR3 protein. The profile shows 1.4 million or so distinct CDR3 sequences, roughly 43% of them singletons. Sequences were obtained from blood. These receptors were taken from a woman between 18 and 29 years old in good health. Both conserved end residues are part of each CDR3. Each record gives: V gene, clone size, D gene, J gene, CDR3 protein, CDR3 DNA. A D gene is named only where the DNA matches it firmly. Expanded clones are given a class, and other clones once, few, many or no size at all.

TRBV4-3	NA	NA	TRBJ1-3	CASSPSHGISGNTIYF	TGCGCCAGCAGCCCTTCGCATGGGATCTCTGGAAACACCATATATTTT
TRBV5-1	many	TRBD2	TRBJ2-1	CASSSSAGGSYNEQFF	TGCGCCAGCAGCTCATCAGCGGGAGGCTCCTACAATGAGCAGTTCTTC
TRBV5-1	few	TRBD1	TRBJ1-1	CASTILDRTQEAFF	TGCGCCAGCACCATCCTGGACAGGACGCAGGAAGCTTTCTTT
TRBV14	NA	NA	TRBJ1-1	CASSQFVGTEAFF	TGTGCCAGCAGCCAGTTCGTGGGGACCGAAGCTTTCTTT
TRBV9	NA	NA	TRBJ2-5	CASSQMGRQETQYF	TGTGCCAGCAGCCAGATGGGCCGGCAAGAGACCCAGTACTTC
TRBV5-1	once	NA	TRBJ2-1	CASSPVPGQKYNEQFF	TGCGCCAGCAGCCCCGTACCCGGGCAAAAATACAATGAGCAGTTCTTC
TRBV4-3	NA	NA	TRBJ2-7	CASSQEIWGFYEQYF	TGCGCCAGCAGCCAAGAAATCTGGGGATTCTACGAGCAGTACTTC
TRBV6-5	NA	NA	TRBJ2-1	CASRGRGSYNEQFF	TGTGCCAGCAGAGGACGGGGGAGCTACAATGAGCAGTTCTTC
TRBV6-5	few	NA	TRBJ1-2	CASSLRGHRDYGYTF	TGTGCCAGCAGTTTACGGGGACATCGGGACTATGGCTACACCTTC
TRBV28	NA	TRBD1	TRBJ1-4	CASSSSGTVAEKLFF	TGTGCCAGCAGCTCCTCCGGGACAGTGGCCGAAAAACTGTTTTTT
TRBV27	NA	NA	TRBJ1-2	CASSLSPRFNYGYTF	TGTGCCAGCAGTTTATCACCACGCTTCAACTATGGCTACACCTTC
TRBV5-1	NA	NA	TRBJ2-3	CASSSYTGSDTQYF	TGCGCCAGCAGTTCTTATACAGGGTCAGATACGCAGTATTTT
TRBV7-7	few	NA	TRBJ2-3	CASSLAGASTQYF	TGTGCTAGCAGCTTAGCAGGGGCCTCTACGCAGTATTTT
TRBV6-1	few	TRBD2	TRBJ2-1	CASSEELAGYNEQFF	TGTGCCAGCAGTGAGGAACTAGCGGGGTACAATGAGCAGTTCTTC
TRBV3-1	few	NA	TRBJ1-5	CASSQMGSNQPQHF	TGTGCCAGCAGCCAAATGGGTAGCAATCAGCCCCAGCATTTT
TRBV4-3	few	NA	TRBJ2-3	CASGLQAGTESTDTQYF	TGCGCCAGCGGCCTACAAGCCGGGACTGAAAGCACAGATACGCAGTATTTT
TRBV12-3/TRBV12-4	many	NA	TRBJ1-1	CASSLRGLNTEAFF	TGTGCCAGCAGTTTACGGGGGTTGAACACTGAAGCTTTCTTT
TRBV7-7	few	NA	TRBJ2-5	CASSPGRSRETQYF	TGTGCTAGCAGCCCGGGACGCTCCCGGGAGACCCAGTACTTC
TRBV7-2	NA	NA	TRBJ1-1	CASSLYGQVTNTEAFF	TGTGCCAGCAGCTTATATGGCCAGGTAACGAACACTGAAGCTTTCTTT
TRBV20-1	NA	TRBD1	TRBJ1-5	CSAGTEWSNQPQHF	TGCAGTGCAGGGACAGAGTGGAGCAATCAGCCCCAGCATTTT
TRBV4-2	NA	NA	TRBJ2-1	CASSQGTLEQFF	TGTGCCAGCAGCCAAGGGACCCTTGAGCAGTTCTTC